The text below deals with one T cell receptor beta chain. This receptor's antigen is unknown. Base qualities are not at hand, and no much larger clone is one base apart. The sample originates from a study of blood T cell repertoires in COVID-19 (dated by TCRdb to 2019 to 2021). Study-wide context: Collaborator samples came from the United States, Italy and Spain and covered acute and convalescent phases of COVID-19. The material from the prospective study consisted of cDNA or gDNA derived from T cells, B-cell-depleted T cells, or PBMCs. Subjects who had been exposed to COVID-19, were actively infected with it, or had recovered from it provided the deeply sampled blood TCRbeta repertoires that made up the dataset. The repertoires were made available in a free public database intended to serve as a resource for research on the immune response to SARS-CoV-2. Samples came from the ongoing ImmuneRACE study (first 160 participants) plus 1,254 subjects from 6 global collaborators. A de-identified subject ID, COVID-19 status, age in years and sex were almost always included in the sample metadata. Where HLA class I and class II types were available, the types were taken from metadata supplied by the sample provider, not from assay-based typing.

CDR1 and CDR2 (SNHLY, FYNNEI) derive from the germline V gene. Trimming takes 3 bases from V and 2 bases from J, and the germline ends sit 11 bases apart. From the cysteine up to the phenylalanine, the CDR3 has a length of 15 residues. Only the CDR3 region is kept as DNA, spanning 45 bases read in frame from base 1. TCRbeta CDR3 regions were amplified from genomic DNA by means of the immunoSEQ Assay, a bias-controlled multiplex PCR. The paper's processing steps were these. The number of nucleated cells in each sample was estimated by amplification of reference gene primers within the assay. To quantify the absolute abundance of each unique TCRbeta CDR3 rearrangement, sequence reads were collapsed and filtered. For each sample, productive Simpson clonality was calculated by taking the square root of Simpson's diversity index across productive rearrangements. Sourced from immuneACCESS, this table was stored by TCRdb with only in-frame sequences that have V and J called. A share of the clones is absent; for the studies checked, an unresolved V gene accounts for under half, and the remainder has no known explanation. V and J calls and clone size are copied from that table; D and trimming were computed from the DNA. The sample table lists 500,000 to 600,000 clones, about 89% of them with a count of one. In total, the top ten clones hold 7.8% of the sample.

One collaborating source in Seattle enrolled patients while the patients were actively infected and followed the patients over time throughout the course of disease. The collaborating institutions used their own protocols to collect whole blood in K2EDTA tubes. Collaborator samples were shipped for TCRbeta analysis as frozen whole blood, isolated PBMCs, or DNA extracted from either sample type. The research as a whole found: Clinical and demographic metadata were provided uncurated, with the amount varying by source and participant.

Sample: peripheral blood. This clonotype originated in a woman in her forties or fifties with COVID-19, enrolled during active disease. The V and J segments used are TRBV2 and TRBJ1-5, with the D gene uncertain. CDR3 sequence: CASSDRGLGNQPQHF. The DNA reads TGTGCCAGCAGTGACCGAGGGCTTGGCAATCAGCCCCAGCATTTT.